The following is a T cell receptor beta chain sequence with its context. Its antigen is not identified. This specimen comes from a study of CD8 T cells in ankylosing spondylitis. General study findings and limits: It was reported that disease-linked clones were significantly enriched in matched ankylosing spondylitis synovial fluid. Relatively rare in peripheral blood, disease-linked clones were also CD8+. For ankylosing spondylitis blood, a TCR beta motif of about eight highly homologous variants appeared characteristic. Reactive arthritis synovial fluid and blood previously showed some of these motif variants.

Quantitative 5'-RACE with molecular barcodes generated TCR beta libraries. One entry per CDR3 protein results from TCRdb running MiXCR on the 5' RACE reads. The sample includes approximately 440,000 distinct CDR3 sequences, about 15% of them seen just once. The sequencing sample was made of blood, either unsorted or a sorted T cell fraction (not recorded which). This receptor was taken from a male donor with ankylosing spondylitis.

The CDR3 sequence is CASSLGTGTGHSNQPQHF. Written as DNA, the CDR3 is TGTGCCAGCAGCTTAGGTACCGGGACAGGGCATAGCAATCAGCCCCAGCATTTT. The chain couples TRBV11-2 to TRBJ1-5, with TRBD1 matching over 9 bases. Trimming at V came to 1 base and at J to 0 bases, leaving 7 bases not matched to a gene. The CDR3 is 18 residues long. Germline V CDR1 and CDR2: SGHAT, FQNNGV.